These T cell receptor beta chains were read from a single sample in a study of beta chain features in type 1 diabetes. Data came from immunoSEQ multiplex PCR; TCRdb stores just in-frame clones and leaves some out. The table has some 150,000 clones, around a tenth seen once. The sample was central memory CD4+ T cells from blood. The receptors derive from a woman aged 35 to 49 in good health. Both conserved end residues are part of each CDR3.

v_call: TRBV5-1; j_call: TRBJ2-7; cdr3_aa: CASSTRQVAAEQYF
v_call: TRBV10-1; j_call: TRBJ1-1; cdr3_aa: CASSLSGGNTEAFF
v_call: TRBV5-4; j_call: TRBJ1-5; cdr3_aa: CASSSPDQPQHF
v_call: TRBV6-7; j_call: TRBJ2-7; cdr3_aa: CASSGETHSGSYEQYF
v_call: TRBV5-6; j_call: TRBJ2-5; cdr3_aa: CASSLGAEETQYF
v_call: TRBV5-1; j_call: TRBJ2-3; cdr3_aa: CASSLPLAGIPDTQYF
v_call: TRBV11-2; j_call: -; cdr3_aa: CASSSPSGAVAYEQYF
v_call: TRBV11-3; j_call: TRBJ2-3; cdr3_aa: CASSPTGGVGDTQYF
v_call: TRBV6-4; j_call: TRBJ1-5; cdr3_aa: CASTEGHLNQPQHF
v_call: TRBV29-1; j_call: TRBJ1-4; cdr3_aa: CSVVRTGGEKLFF
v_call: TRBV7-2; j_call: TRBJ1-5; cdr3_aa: CASSLRGWNQPQHF
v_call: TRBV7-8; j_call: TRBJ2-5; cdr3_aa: CASSLARGPETQYF
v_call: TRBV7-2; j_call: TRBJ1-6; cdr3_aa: CASSVVPSGQGFSPLHF
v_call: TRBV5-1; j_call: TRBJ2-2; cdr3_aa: CASSPSVANTGELFF
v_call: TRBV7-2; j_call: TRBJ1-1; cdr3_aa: CASSLMEGAPTEAFF
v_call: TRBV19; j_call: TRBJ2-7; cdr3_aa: CATQRGYEQYF
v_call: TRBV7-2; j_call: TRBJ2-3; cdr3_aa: CASSQGEADTQYF
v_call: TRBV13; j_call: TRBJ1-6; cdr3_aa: CASSLDRDSPLHF
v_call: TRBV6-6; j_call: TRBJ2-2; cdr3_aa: CASSYPGTGLSGELFF
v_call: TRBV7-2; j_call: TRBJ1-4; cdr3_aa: CASSSTTGWGEKLFF